The 9 T cell receptor beta chains in this list originate from one sample, sequenced in a study of T cells in Graves' hyperthyroidism and ophthalmopathy. It was RNA transcripts that yielded the amplified TCR beta CDR3 regions. Initially, a first-round RT-PCR of the TCR CDR3 employed the HTBI primer set. TCRdb reanalysed the multiplex PCR reads using MiXCR and keeps one entry per CDR3 protein. The table lists approximately 400,000 distinct CDR3 sequences, around an eighth of them singletons. Sequencing was done on a sample of blood. The receptor set was obtained from a man under 40 with Graves' hyperthyroidism that later progressed to Graves' ophthalmopathy.

Points on this clonotype: This may stem from a read error, because a much larger clone lies one nucleotide away. The chain links TRBV7-8 to TRBJ2-1; D gene unclear. The closer fit of TRBJ2-7 to the DNA end suggests the J call may be wrong. The CDR3 has 17 residues. Germline values: CDR1 SGHVS, CDR2 FQNEAQ. CDR3 protein: CASSLVDGKRVYNEQYF. CDR3 bases: TGTGCCAGCAGCTTAGTAGATGGGAAAAGGGTCTACAATGAGCAGTACTTC.

This chain joins TRBV7-3 and TRBJ1-1, with D possibly TRBD1 on 5 matching bases. V was trimmed by 5 bases and J by 1 base, leaving 20 bases between them. Germline lookup yields CDR1 SGHTA and CDR2 FQGTGA. The length of the CDR3 is 17 residues. Here the CDR3 DNA reads TGTGCCAGCAGCCCTTTCCCCCTGGGGGGAGGGAACACTGAAGCTTTCTTT. Protein: CASSPFPLGGGNTEAFF.

This clonotype was picked up many times. The V gene is TRBV3-1, the J gene TRBJ1-4; the D gene is possibly TRBD1 (5 bases). The CDR3 length is 16 residues. The V end lost 1 base, the J end lost 8 bases, and 17 bases lay between the germline ends. Germline CDR1 reads LGHDT; CDR2 reads YNNKEL (reference sequence). The CDR3 is CASSQGRRGFPEKLFF. DNA of the CDR3: TGTGCCAGCAGCCAAGGAAGGAGGGGTTTTCCCGAAAAACTGTTTTTT.

The rearrangement links TRBV10-3 to TRBJ1-5; D unclear. The CDR3 is made up of 13 amino acids. Germline V gene sequence: CDR1 ENHRY, CDR2 SYGVKD. V shed 6 bases and J shed 1 base, with 7 bases lying between them. As DNA, the CDR3 is TGTGCCATCAGCAATGGGAGCAATCAGCCCCAGCATTTT. It translates to CAISNGSNQPQHF.

This clonotype was counted ten times or more. V and J are TRBV24-1 and TRBJ2-7; D gene ambiguous. The germline V gene has CDR1 KGHDR and CDR2 SFDVKD. The germline V and J ends were trimmed by 2 bases and 4 bases, with 11 bases remaining between them. The CDR3 is 14 amino acids. CDR3 nucleotides: TGTGCCACCAGTGATTCGGCTCGAGGTTACGAGCAGTACTTC. Translation: CATSDSARGYEQYF.

This clonotype was recorded many times. This CDR3 is CASSYDRGYEQYF. CDR3 coding DNA: TGTGCCAGCAGCTACGACAGGGGCTACGAGCAGTACTTC. V and J are TRBV6-5 and TRBJ2-7; TRBD1 matches 8 bases. Germline V gives CDR1 MNHEY, CDR2 SVGAGI. Germline trimming cut 6 bases from V and 3 bases from J; bases unmatched to any gene: 4. The CDR3 is 13 residues long.

This clonotype was counted ten times or more. This sequence joins TRBV27 and TRBJ1-2; no clear D gene. Germline V gene data show CDR1 as MNHEY and CDR2 as SMNVEV (reference sequence). The CDR3 totals 14 residues. Deletions cut 3 bases from V and 4 bases from J, with 12 bases between. CDR3 region: CASSFTTSGYGYTF. In DNA, the CDR3 is TGTGCCAGCAGTTTTACGACCAGCGGCTATGGCTACACCTTC.

The rearrangement joins TRBV4-1 to TRBJ1-5, with TRBD1 matching over 12 bases. This CDR3 spans 17 amino acids. Germline CDR1 and CDR2: MGHRA and YSYEKL. Unmatched junction bases numbered 8, after V lost 2 bases and J lost 6 bases. The CDR3 bases are TGCGCCAGCAGCCAAAGCAGGGACAGGGGGCTTGGTCAGCCCCAGCATTTT. Its translation: CASSQSRDRGLGQPQHF.

This clonotype showed up many times. The rearrangement uses TRBV10-3 and TRBJ1-5; no clear D gene. Germline assignment: CDR1 ENHRY and CDR2 SYGVKD. Trimming took 6 bases from V and 5 from J, leaving 8 bases between them. CDR3 size: 12 residues. Written as DNA, the CDR3 is TGTGCCATCAGCCAGCCCGATCAGCCCCAGCATTTT. Residues: CAISQPDQPQHF.